These T cell receptor beta chains were read from a single sample in a study of neurological immune-mediated disorders. TCRdb re-called the 5' RACE reads through MiXCR, storing one row per CDR3 protein. The table records fewer than 30,000 distinct CDR3 sequences, over 6.5% of them present only once. The sequencing input was PBMCs. These receptor sequences come from a woman aged 40-49 years in good health. Each CDR3 is given with its conserved first and last residue. The D gene is left open where the match is weak. Size values are once, few and many counts, or a class for expanded clones, and some rows have none.

J,V,D,size,CDR3,DNA
TRBJ2-1,TRBV5-5,-,many,CASSRNPYNEQFF,TGTGCCAGCAGCCGAAACCCCTACAATGAGCAGTTCTTC
TRBJ2-2,TRBV20-1,TRBD2,many,CSARDLGGTWTGELFF,TGCAGTGCTAGAGATCTCGGGGGGACCTGGACCGGGGAGCTGTTTTTT
TRBJ2-7,TRBV20-1,-,many,CSARVETGVSYEQYF,TGCAGTGCTAGAGTGGAAACGGGAGTCTCCTACGAGCAGTACTTC
TRBJ1-6,TRBV11-1,-,many,CASSLASSPALPLHF,TGTGCCAGCAGCTTAGCCTCATCGCCAGCTCTACCCCTCCACTTT
TRBJ2-7,TRBV28,-,many,CASRSPAVGTYEQYF,TGTGCCAGCAGATCCCCCGCTGTCGGGACTTACGAGCAGTACTTC
TRBJ1-5,TRBV7-8,-,many,CASSLTQASNQPQHF,TGTGCCAGCAGCTTAACACAGGCTAGCAATCAGCCCCAGCATTTT
TRBJ2-1,TRBV7-2,-,many,CASSSPWARGEQFF,TGTGCCAGCAGCTCCCCCTGGGCCCGGGGGGAGCAGTTCTTC
TRBJ2-7,TRBV28,TRBD1,-,CASRGPGQGTYEQYF,TGTGCCAGCAGGGGACCGGGACAGGGAACCTACGAGCAGTACTTC
TRBJ2-5,TRBV28,TRBD2,many,CASSRSGSRGETQYF,TGTGCCAGCAGCCGTAGCGGGAGTAGAGGAGAGACCCAGTACTTC
TRBJ1-4,TRBV20-1,-,many,CSAEPGVSNEKLFF,TGCAGTGCCGAACCAGGGGTATCTAATGAAAAACTGTTTTTT
TRBJ2-3,TRBV20-1,-,many,CSARVRGRTTDTQYF,TGCAGTGCTAGAGTGCGAGGGAGAACGACAGATACGCAGTATTTT
TRBJ2-1,TRBV7-8,-,many,CASSLAHPSLLTDEQFF,TGTGCCAGCAGCTTAGCCCACCCATCCCTCCTAACGGATGAGCAGTTCTTC
TRBJ2-3,TRBV20-1,TRBD2,many,CSARDGSGRSSTDTQYF,TGCAGTGCTAGAGATGGTAGCGGGAGGAGTAGCACAGATACGCAGTATTTT
TRBJ1-1,TRBV20-1,-,many,CSAPGPGEAFF,TGCAGTGCCCCCGGGCCAGGAGAAGCTTTCTTT
TRBJ2-4,TRBV5-1,-,many,CASSYGTQIAKNIQYF,TGCGCCAGCAGCTACGGGACACAGATAGCCAAAAACATTCAGTACTTC
TRBJ2-3,TRBV20-1,-,few,CSARDQAPADTQYF,TGCAGTGCTAGAGATCAGGCTCCGGCAGATACGCAGTATTTT
TRBJ2-1,TRBV6-5,TRBD2,many,CASSRGSGRPEGGNEQFF,TGTGCCTCCTCCCGAGGTAGCGGGAGACCCGAGGGCGGCAATGAGCAGTTCTTC
TRBJ2-1,TRBV20-1,TRBD2,many,CSARGTSGSVGGRNEQFF,TGCAGTGCTAGAGGGACTAGCGGGAGTGTAGGCGGAAGGAATGAGCAGTTCTTC
TRBJ2-5,TRBV18,-,-,CASSPTGVQETQYF,TGTGCCAGCTCACCGACGGGGGTACAAGAGACCCAGTACTTC
TRBJ2-7,TRBV28,-,many,CASTPTRGISPYEQYF,TGTGCCAGCACCCCCACGAGAGGAATCTCCCCCTACGAGCAGTACTTC
TRBJ2-2,TRBV20-1,TRBD1,many,CNNRGPNTGELFF,TGCAACAACAGGGGCCCGAACACCGGGGAGCTGTTTTTT
TRBJ2-3,TRBV20-1,TRBD1,many,CSASSRQGSTDTQYF,TGCAGTGCTAGTTCACGACAGGGTAGCACAGATACGCAGTATTTT
TRBJ2-7,TRBV20-1,TRBD2,many,CSARDQTSGSYEQYF,TGCAGTGCTAGAGATCAGACTAGCGGGAGTTACGAGCAGTACTTC
TRBJ2-3,TRBV6-4,TRBD2,many,CASSDSAGGPDTQYF,TGTGCCAGCAGTGACTCAGCGGGAGGGCCAGATACGCAGTATTTT
TRBJ2-3,TRBV9,TRBD1,many,CASSEKTGGGTDTQYF,TGTGCCAGCAGCGAGAAGACAGGGGGCGGCACAGATACGCAGTATTTT
TRBJ2-7,TRBV28,TRBD2,-,CASNPAGGNEQYF,TGTGCCAGCAATCCAGCGGGAGGCAACGAGCAGTACTTC
TRBJ1-2,TRBV20-1,-,many,CSQLPVANYGYTF,TGCAGCCAATTGCCAGTCGCTAACTATGGCTACACCTTC